The 10 T cell receptor beta chains below all came from one sample that was sequenced in a study of CD8 T cells in Susac syndrome. An input of roughly 0.5 to 1 ug of RNA was subjected to reverse transcription using random hexamers. TCRdb reprocessed the immunoSEQ multiplex PCR reads with MiXCR, giving one entry per CDR3 protein. The repertoire has under 200,000 distinct CDR3 sequences, roughly 92% of them found once; the top ten carry 0.12%. The sequenced sample consisted of CD4+ T cells from PBMCs. These receptors came from a human donor with Susac syndrome.

This chain joins TRBV6-5 and TRBJ1-2; 9 positions agree with TRBD1. V lost 6 bases, J lost 6 bases, and 8 bases stayed unmatched. The germline gives CDR1 MNHEY, CDR2 SVGAGI. This CDR3 comprises 14 residues. The CDR3 here is CASSPTDRGDGYTF. CDR3 in DNA: TGTGCCAGCAGCCCTACGGACAGGGGAGATGGCTACACCTTC.

V gene TRBV25-1 combines with J gene TRBJ1-6, with TRBD1 matching 7 bases. The V gene's germline CDR1 is MGHDK and CDR2 SYGVNS. This CDR3 spans 15 amino acids. V was clipped by 5 bases and J by 5 bases; unmatched bases: 6. This chain's CDR3 is CASSPGTDDNSPLHF. In DNA form, the CDR3 reads TGTGCCAGCAGTCCGGGGACAGATGATAATTCACCCCTCCACTTT.

The chain employs TRBV7-9 and TRBJ2-7; 8 bases map to TRBD2. The germline V gene encodes CDR1 SEHNR and CDR2 FQNEAQ (reference sequence). The CDR3 length is 14 residues. V was pared by 8 bases and J by 0 bases, with 6 bases of the junction left unmatched. CDR3: CASSRGATSYEQYF. In DNA, the CDR3 is TGTGCCAGCTCGCGGGGGGCAACCTCCTACGAGCAGTACTTC. The variable domain in full, with the rest retrieved from reference TRBV7-9 and TRBJ2-7, is DTGVSQNPRHKITKRGQNVTFRCDPISEHNRLYWYRQTLGQGPEFLTYFQNEAQLEKSRLLSDRFSAERPKGSFSTLEIQRTEQGDSAMYLCASSRGATSYEQYFGPGTRLTVT.

This clonotype was recorded once. The chain is built from TRBV10-2 and TRBJ2-4; the D is unclear. Trimming took off 1 base at V and 1 base at J, with 11 bases between the two ends. CDR3 size: 16 residues. Germline V gene data show CDR1 as WSHSY and CDR2 as SAAADI. The CDR3 nucleotides read TGCGCCAGCAGTGAGTTGCAGACTGGGGCCAAAAACATTCAGTACTTC. This encodes CASSELQTGAKNIQYF.

The chain combines TRBV20-1 with TRBJ1-2; D ambiguous. The V gene's germline CDR1 is DFQATT and CDR2 SNEGSKA (reference sequence). Between the trimmed V and J ends, which lost 0 bases and 7 bases, there was a span of 6 bases. The CDR3 is made up of 11 amino acids. CDR3 bases: TGCAGTGCTAGAGATACAGCTGGCTACACCTTC. Its translation is CSARDTAGYTF.

This clonotype occurred once. DNA for the CDR3: TGTGCCAGCAGTGACTCGTCTCGGGGAAAGGGTGAGCAGTTCTTC. As protein: CASSDSSRGKGEQFF. The gene calls are TRBV6-4 and TRBJ2-1; D is perhaps TRBD2 (5 bases). Germline CDR1 and CDR2: MRHNA and SNTAGT. This CDR3 region has 15 residues. The germline V and J ends were trimmed by 0 bases and 9 bases, with 15 bases remaining between them.

This clonotype was seen a few times. This chain uses TRBV5-6 with TRBJ1-2; 8 bases line up with TRBD1. From germline, CDR1 is SGHDT and CDR2 YYEEEE. J was trimmed by 4 bases and V by 0 bases; bases with no gene match: 2. CDR3 size: 14 residues. As DNA, the CDR3 is TGTGCCAGCAGCTTGGGACAGGGGACCTATGGCTACACCTTC. This encodes CASSLGQGTYGYTF.

The genes are TRBV5-6 and TRBJ2-7; D is undetermined. This CDR3 contains 15 residues. CDR1 and CDR2 from the germline V gene are SGHDT and YYEEEE. The ends were cut back, 0 bases at V and 0 bases at J, with 10 bases in the middle. Here the CDR3 reads CASSLVGPSSYEQYF. The CDR3, as DNA: TGTGCCAGCAGCTTGGTCGGACCCAGCTCCTACGAGCAGTACTTC. Variable domain in full (rest from reference TRBV5-6 and TRBJ2-7): DAGVTQSPTHLIKTRGQQVTLRCSPKSGHDTVSWYQQALGQGPQFIFQYYEEEERQRGNFPDRFSGHQFPNYSSELNVNALLLGDSALYLCASSLVGPSSYEQYFGPGTRLTVT.

This clonotype is a singleton in its sample. The chain is built from TRBV3-1 and TRBJ2-4, with D hard to call. The ends were cut back, 0 bases at V and 6 bases at J, with 9 bases in the middle. CDR3 length equals 14 residues. The germline gives CDR1 LGHDT, CDR2 YNNKEL (reference sequence). DNA of the CDR3: TGTGCCAGCAGCCAAGAATTGGCTTCAAACATTCAGTACTTC. Translated, it gives CASSQELASNIQYF.

The chain is built from TRBV5-1 and TRBJ1-5; 9 positions agree with TRBD1. The V segment lost 4 bases and the J segment 7 bases; nucleotides outside the gene matches: 12. CDR3 size: 16 residues. The germline V gene encodes CDR1 SGHRS and CDR2 YFSETQ. CDR3 protein: CASSPGMTGGNQPQHF. For the CDR3, the DNA is TGCGCCAGCAGCCCGGGTATGACAGGGGGAAACCAGCCCCAGCATTTT.